Each of the 3 T cell receptor beta chains below was sequenced from the same sample in a study of T cell responses to AZD1222 COVID-19 vaccine. Assay used: immunoSEQ multiplex PCR; TCRdb lists only in-frame clones, some missing. This table holds roughly 70,000 clones, around 82% found once. The material was peripheral blood, obtained on day 0 of AZD1222 vaccination. These receptors were collected from an adult in good health.

The chain has TRBV24-1 and TRBJ2-1; D could derive from TRBD1 or TRBD2 (5 bases each). Germline loops: CDR1 KGHDR, CDR2 SFDVKD. The CDR3 runs 16 residues. With 5 bases removed from V and 2 bases from J, the gap between germline ends came to 15 bases. The CDR3: CATSALTEGPYNEQFF. The CDR3 DNA reads as TGTGCCACCAGTGCTCTGACAGAGGGGCCCTACAATGAGCAGTTCTTC.

CDR3 residues: CSARLGRRITF. CDR3 nucleotide sequence: TGCAGTGCCCGCCTGGGCCGAAGAATCACCTTC. The chain carries TRBV20-1 and TRBJ1-2; no firm D call. CDR1 is DFQATT and CDR2 is SNEGSKA in the germline V gene (reference sequence). Trimming shortened V by 6 bases and J by 13 bases, and 18 bases separated the two germline ends. This CDR3 contains 11 residues.

The chain links TRBV7-2 to TRBJ2-3, with D perhaps matching TRBD2 (5 bases). Trimming pared 5 bases from V and 2 bases from J, leaving 17 bases between. Germline lookup yields CDR1 SGHTA and CDR2 FQGNSA. The CDR3 length is 16 residues. CDR3 coding DNA: TGTGCCAGCAGCGTTAACCGGGGTGGGAACACAGATACGCAGTATTTT. This translates into CASSVNRGGNTDTQYF.